Shown below are 26 T cell receptor beta chains from a single sample sequenced in a study of molecular identifiers for immune sequencing clone quantification. One entry per CDR3 protein results from TCRdb running MiXCR on the PCR reads. The sample holds 60,000 to 70,000 distinct CDR3 sequences, less than 20% seen once. The sequencing sample was made of naive CD8+ T cells from blood, with Jurkat cell RNA spiked in. Subset indicated: FACS-sorted CD8+CD4-CCR7+CD45RA+ naive T cells. The receptors shown here come from a human donor in good health. Some libraries in this study had Jurkat cell RNA spiked in.

Ten or more counts support this clonotype. V usage is TRBV2 and J usage is TRBJ2-7, with no clear D. From germline, CDR1 is SNHLY and CDR2 FYNNEI. CDR3 length: 13 residues. V gave up 7 bases and J gave up 2 bases, with 12 bases separating them. The CDR3 region is CASNRVGTYEQYF. The CDR3 coding sequence is TGTGCCAGCAATAGGGTCGGCACCTACGAGCAGTACTTC.

In its sample, this clonotype was seen a few times. This chain uses TRBV28 with TRBJ2-1; D unresolved. The CDR3 has 15 residues. Trimming shortened V by 3 bases and J by 4 bases, and 13 bases separated the two germline ends. Germline-derived CDR1 and CDR2 are MDHEN and SYDVKM. The DNA of the CDR3 is TGTGCCAGCAGTTTTTTGCAGCTCGGGTACAATGAGCAGTTCTTC. Amino acids: CASSFLQLGYNEQFF.

A remark on this clonotype: It may be a read error: a sequence one base away is much more abundant. This chain uses TRBV19 with TRBJ2-7; D remains ambiguous. The V end lost 6 bases, the J end lost 2 bases, and 11 bases lay between the germline ends. This CDR3 region has 13 residues. Germline loops: CDR1 LNHDA, CDR2 SQIVND (reference sequence). The CDR3 sequence: CASRGNIPYEQYF. The CDR3 nucleotides are TGTGCCAGTAGGGGGAATATACCCTACGAGCAGTACTTC.

At least ten counts were recorded for this clonotype. The rearrangement joins TRBV25-1 to TRBJ2-3; D remains ambiguous. With 0 bases removed from V and 4 bases from J, the gap between germline ends came to 5 bases. CDR1 and CDR2 (germline): MGHDK, SYGVNS. The length of the CDR3 is 13 residues. The CDR3 sequence: CASSEYSPDTQYF. In DNA, the CDR3 is TGTGCCAGCAGTGAATATTCCCCAGATACGCAGTATTTT.

The V call is TRBV5-1, the J call TRBJ1-1; 9 positions match TRBD1. The CDR3 is 15 residues long. The V and J ends lost 4 bases and 5 bases, in that order; junction bases with no gene match: 9. CDR1 and CDR2 from the germline V gene are SGHRS and YFSETQ. Written as DNA, the CDR3 is TGCGCCAGCAGCGGATTAACAGGGGGCGAAACTGAAGCTTTCTTT. Its translation: CASSGLTGGETEAFF.

The V call is TRBV19, the J call TRBJ2-7; D might be TRBD1 or TRBD2, each matching 5 bases. The CDR3 length is 12 residues. V dropped 5 bases and J dropped 3 bases, with 8 bases sitting between them. The germline V gene encodes CDR1 LNHDA and CDR2 SQIVND (reference sequence). The CDR3 DNA is TGTGCCAGTAGTTGGGGGAACTACGAGCAGTACTTC. Translating it yields CASSWGNYEQYF.

There are a few counts of this clonotype. This chain links TRBV5-4 with TRBJ2-1; D gene ambiguous. There are 14 residues in the CDR3. The germline gives CDR1 SGHNT, CDR2 YYREEE (reference sequence). Trimming cost V 3 bases and J 0 bases, with 7 bases left between them. The CDR3 protein is CASSSARSYNEQFF. The CDR3 DNA sequence: TGTGCCAGCAGCTCAGCACGCTCCTACAATGAGCAGTTCTTC.

This clonotype has at least ten counts. V is TRBV27 and J is TRBJ1-5; no definite D call. Trimming removed 0 bases at V and 1 base at J, with 7 bases between. The germline gives CDR1 MNHEY, CDR2 SMNVEV (reference sequence). This CDR3 spans 15 amino acids. In nucleotides, the CDR3 is TGTGCCAGCAGTTTATCCTTCCGCAGCAATCAGCCCCAGCATTTT. Protein: CASSLSFRSNQPQHF.

This clonotype has ten or more counts. The chain combines TRBV6-1 with TRBJ2-5, with a tentative D call TRBD1 (5 bases). Trimming stripped 7 bases from V and 9 bases from J, with 9 bases between. There are 10 residues in the CDR3. Germline values: CDR1 MNHNS, CDR2 SASEGT. The CDR3 protein is CASTLGAQYF. Here the CDR3 DNA reads TGTGCCAGCACTCTAGGGGCCCAGTACTTC.

This clonotype has a handful of counts. The rearrangement joins TRBV11-3 to TRBJ2-3; 7 positions match TRBD2. The J segment lost 8 bases and the V segment lost 0 bases, leaving 2 bases of the junction unmatched. Germline V gene data show CDR1 as SGHNT and CDR2 as YENEEA. This CDR3 comprises 13 residues. DNA for the CDR3: TGTGCCAGCAGCTTAGAGTGGGGGGGTACGCAGTATTTT. It specifies CASSLEWGGTQYF.

This clonotype was counted many times. The chain uses TRBV19 and TRBJ2-3, with 10 bases lining up with TRBD2. Losses at the gene ends were 3 bases for V and 1 base for J; bases not matched to a gene: 10. The CDR3 sequence is 18 residues long. From germline, CDR1 is LNHDA and CDR2 SQIVND (reference sequence). CDR3 in DNA: TGTGCCAGTAGTATCGTTCCCCTAGCGGGAGCTGGCACAGATACGCAGTATTTT. This gives the protein CASSIVPLAGAGTDTQYF.

This clonotype was counted at least ten times. V usage is TRBV28 and J usage is TRBJ1-1, with 8 bases matching TRBD1. CDR3 size: 15 residues. The V gene end was trimmed by 3 bases and the J gene end by 4 bases; junction bases not matched to a gene: 7. Germline V gene lookup returns CDR1 MDHEN and CDR2 SYDVKM. The CDR3 DNA follows: TGTGCCAGCAGTTTCCGGACAGGGTTTATCACTGAAGCTTTCTTT. It translates to CASSFRTGFITEAFF.

This clonotype was seen ten or more times. The rearrangement joins TRBV5-5 to TRBJ1-5, with D unclear. Trimming took off 1 base at V and 7 bases at J, with 9 bases between the two ends. Germline V gives CDR1 SGHKS, CDR2 YYEKEE (reference sequence). The CDR3 runs 13 residues. In DNA, the CDR3 is TGTGCCAGCAGCTTGTCAGAGTGGCAGCCCCAGCATTTT. This encodes CASSLSEWQPQHF.

Remarks on this clonotype: One junction end does not reproduce the germline sequence, and a read error may be involved. The chain uses TRBV20-1 and TRBJ2-1, with a tentative D call TRBD1 (5 bases). Per the germline V gene, CDR1 is DFQATT and CDR2 is SNEGSKA (reference sequence). This CDR3 is 14 amino acids long. CDR3 sequence reads: CSAVDSSSYNAQFF. The CDR3, as DNA: TGCAGTGCTGTCGACAGCAGCTCCTACAATGCGCAGTTCTTC.

This clonotype was counted ten times or more. The chain employs TRBV5-4 and TRBJ2-6; D is perhaps TRBD2 (5 bases). Germline values: CDR1 SGHNT, CDR2 YYREEE (reference sequence). Trimming pared 0 bases from V and 1 base from J, leaving 14 bases between. This CDR3 spans 18 amino acids. This CDR3 is CASSLAILASSGANVLTF. CDR3 DNA: TGTGCCAGCAGCTTGGCAATCCTAGCTAGTTCTGGGGCCAACGTCCTGACTTTC.

This clonotype was observed at least ten times. The gene calls are TRBV27 and TRBJ1-4; D remains unclear. Germline V gene lookup returns CDR1 MNHEY and CDR2 SMNVEV (reference sequence). V lost 2 bases and J lost 10, with 14 bases in between. The CDR3 length is 14 residues. In DNA form, the CDR3 reads TGTGCCAGCAGTTTAGGAGGGAAGGGCGCAAAACTGTTTTTT. It encodes CASSLGGKGAKLFF.

In its sample, this clonotype was seen a few times. This CDR3 is missing its conserved last phenylalanine or tryptophan, likely due to a read error. This chain links TRBV24-1 with TRBJ1-1, with 7 positions matching TRBD1. From germline, CDR1 is KGHDR and CDR2 SFDVKD. The CDR3 covers 14 residues. V gave up 4 bases and J gave up 3 bases; unmatched junction bases: 4. The CDR3 sequence: CATSDPDRDTEAFI. The CDR3 coding sequence is TGTGCCACCAGTGACCCAGACAGGGACACTGAAGCTTTCATT.

As for this clonotype: Mismatch with germline at one junction end may stem from a read error. The chain has TRBV2 and TRBJ2-3; 7 positions agree with TRBD1. This CDR3 has 16 amino acids. Germline V gene data show CDR1 as SNHLY and CDR2 as FYNNEI. The CDR3 is CASSDPTGIGFGTQYF. CDR3 coding DNA: TGTGCCAGCAGTGACCCGACAGGGATAGGTTTTGGTACGCAGTACTTT. The full variable domain, completed using reference TRBV2 and TRBJ2-3, is EPEVTQTPSHQVTQMGQEVILRCVPISNHLYFYWYRQILGQKVEFLVSFYNNEISEKSEIFDDQFSVERPDGSNFTLKIRSTKLEDSAMYFCASSDPTGIGFGTQYFGPGTRLTVL.

Concerning this clonotype itself: A junction boundary mismatches the germline segment, possibly from a read error. This chain connects TRBV3-1 to TRBJ2-7; D gene unclear. Looked up from germline, CDR1 is LGHDT and CDR2 is YNNKEL (reference sequence). CDR3 length: 13 residues. CDR3 region: CASSQFPGYKQYF. The CDR3 coding sequence is TGTGCCAGCAGCCAATTTCCCGGCTACAAGCAGTACTTC.

The table lists this clonotype with many counts. The V and J genes are TRBV4-1 and TRBJ1-5; D uncertain. The CDR3 covers 16 residues. CDR1 and CDR2 from the germline V gene are MGHRA and YSYEKL. Trimming took 4 bases from V and 1 from J, leaving 14 bases between them. The CDR3 DNA follows: TGCGCCAGCAGCCCCTCAACCGGAAGGAGCAATCAGCCCCAGCATTTT. Translated, it gives CASSPSTGRSNQPQHF.

This clonotype was counted many times. The rearrangement links TRBV7-8 to TRBJ2-1; 8 positions match TRBD2. Trimming cost V 8 bases and J 4 bases; bases outside gene matches: 13. The CDR3 is 16 amino acids. Germline V gives CDR1 SGHVS, CDR2 FQNEAQ. The DNA for the CDR3 is TGTGCCAGCGGAAATTATGGGGCGGGAGGTTACAATGAGCAGTTCTTC. It codes for CASGNYGAGGYNEQFF.

There are many counts of this clonotype. The chain joins TRBV6-1 to TRBJ2-7; weak D call: TRBD1 (6 bases). The CDR3 loop spans 14 amino acids. CDR1 and CDR2 from the germline V gene are MNHNS and SASEGT. V was shortened by 5 bases and J by 2 bases, with 13 bases between the two germline ends. The CDR3 protein is CASSLTGLTYEQYF. The CDR3 DNA is TGTGCCAGCAGTTTAACAGGGTTAACCTACGAGCAGTACTTC.

This clonotype was counted many times. The chain recombines TRBV7-8 with TRBJ2-5, with D tentatively TRBD1 (5 bases). The CDR3 runs 14 residues. Germline values: CDR1 SGHVS, CDR2 FQNEAQ. V dropped 1 base and J dropped 5 bases, with 11 bases sitting between them. The CDR3: CASSLGQGMETQYF. CDR3 bases: TGTGCCAGCAGCTTAGGGCAGGGTATGGAGACCCAGTACTTC.

The chain carries TRBV5-6 and TRBJ1-2; D unresolved. The CDR3 extends over 13 amino acids. V was pared by 0 bases and J by 3 bases, with 6 bases between. In germline, CDR1 is SGHDT, CDR2 YYEEEE. CDR3 sequence: CASSLESDYGYTF. The CDR3 nucleotides read TGTGCCAGCAGCTTGGAGTCTGACTATGGCTACACCTTC. Looking up the rest from reference TRBV5-6 and TRBJ1-2 gives the full variable domain: DAGVTQSPTHLIKTRGQQVTLRCSPKSGHDTVSWYQQALGQGPQFIFQYYEEEERQRGNFPDRFSGHQFPNYSSELNVNALLLGDSALYLCASSLESDYGYTFGSGTRLTVV.

As for this clonotype: With a much larger clone just one base away, this may be a read error. The chain combines TRBV25-1 with TRBJ2-7, with 8 bases aligning to TRBD1. Looked up from germline, CDR1 is MGHDK and CDR2 is SYGVNS. Trimming at V came to 8 bases and at J to 4 bases, leaving 13 bases not matched to a gene. The CDR3 contains 15 residues. The CDR3 sequence is CASDKGGQAQYEQYF. The CDR3 region has the DNA TGTGCCAGCGATAAAGGGGGACAGGCCCAATACGAGCAGTACTTC.

On this clonotype: Given a much more abundant clone one base away, this may be a read error. The rearrangement joins TRBV27 to TRBJ1-5; 8 bases fit TRBD1. J gave up 4 bases and V 8 bases, and 4 bases lay outside the gene matches. Germline V gene data show CDR1 as MNHEY and CDR2 as SMNVEV (reference sequence). The CDR3 covers 13 residues. The CDR3 loop reads CASGRTGNQPQHF. As DNA, the CDR3 is TGTGCCAGCGGTCGGACAGGGAATCAGCCCCAGCATTTT.